Each of the 20 T cell receptor beta chains below was sequenced from the same sample in a study of T cells after yellow fever vaccination. TCRdb itself ran the 5' RACE reads through MiXCR, one entry per CDR3 protein. The data hold around 310,000 distinct CDR3 sequences, with 3.6% observed a single time. This sample comprised PBMCs, obtained on the day of the yellow fever booster vaccination. The receptors come from a man in his late teens or twenties who received the YFV17D yellow fever vaccine.

The gene calls are TRBV7-7 and TRBJ2-3; 10 bases line up with TRBD2. After removal of 1 base from V and 0 bases from J, the junction contained 10 bases not matched to a gene. CDR3 length: 19 residues. Germline V gene data show CDR1 as SSHAT and CDR2 as FNYEAQ (reference sequence). The CDR3 here is CASSLELASGGLSTDTQYF. In nucleotides, the CDR3 is TGTGCCAGCAGCTTAGAGTTGGCTAGCGGGGGCCTTAGCACAGATACGCAGTATTTT.

The chain joins TRBV5-3 to TRBJ2-3; 11 nucleotides align to TRBD2. TRBV5-3 is classed as an ORF, of uncertain function. This CDR3 contains 13 residues. The V segment lost 10 bases and the J segment 1 base; nucleotides outside the gene matches: 2. The CDR3 sequence is CALAGGRTDTQYF. As DNA, the CDR3 is TGTGCCCTAGCGGGGGGCCGCACAGATACGCAGTATTTT.

This clonotype was observed many times. An end of the junction differs from the germline gene, which may be a read error. This chain connects TRBV5-1 to TRBJ2-3, with D possibly being TRBD2 (6 bases). Germline V gene data show CDR1 as SGHRS and CDR2 as YFSETQ. This CDR3 has 14 residues. CDR3 DNA: TGCGCCAGCAGCTTGGCCACTAGCAAAGATACGCAGTATTTT. Its translation: CASSLATSKDTQYF. Using reference TRBV5-1 and TRBJ2-3 for the parts outside the CDR3, the full variable domain is KAGVTQTPRYLIKTRGQQVTLSCSPISGHRSVSWYQQTPGQGLQFLFEYFSETQRNKGNFPGRFSGRQFSNSRSEMNVSTLELGDSALYLCASSLATSKDTQYFGPGTRLTVL.

The chain combines TRBV5-5 with TRBJ1-4; 7 nucleotides line up with TRBD1. Germline lookup yields CDR1 SGHKS and CDR2 YYEKEE (reference sequence). This CDR3 spans 15 amino acids. V was clipped by 0 bases and J by 8 bases; unmatched bases: 7. CDR3 sequence: CASSLVSQGDEKLFF. For the CDR3, the DNA is TGTGCCAGCAGCTTGGTCAGTCAGGGGGACGAAAAACTGTTTTTT.

This clonotype showed up just a few times. The chain is built from TRBV3-1 and TRBJ2-5; tentative D call: TRBD1 (7 bases). The CDR3 totals 14 residues. Trimming stripped 4 bases from V and 6 bases from J, with 15 bases between. The germline gives CDR1 LGHDT, CDR2 YNNKEL (reference sequence). Written as DNA, the CDR3 is TGTGCCAGCAGCCTCCCAGGGGGGATAAAGACCCAGTACTTC. It is translated as CASSLPGGIKTQYF.

This clonotype was picked up many times. The chain carries TRBV14 and TRBJ1-1; D remains unclear. V lost 0 bases, J lost 5 bases, and 16 bases lay in between. The CDR3 length is 16 residues. Looked up from germline, CDR1 is SGHDN and CDR2 is FVKESK. CDR3 sequence reads: CASSQDRGMRRTEAFF. In DNA form, the CDR3 reads TGTGCCAGCAGCCAAGATAGAGGGATGAGAAGGACTGAAGCTTTCTTT. The variable domain in full, completed from reference TRBV14 and TRBJ1-1, reads EAGVTQFPSHSVIEKGQTVTLRCDPISGHDNLYWYRRVMGKEIKFLLHFVKESKQDESGMPNNRFLAERTGGTYSTLKVQPAELEDSGVYFCASSQDRGMRRTEAFFGQGTRLTVV.

In its sample, this clonotype was seen a few times. V and J are TRBV5-1 and TRBJ1-1; D possibly corresponds to TRBD1 (5 bases). The CDR3 runs to 14 residues. CDR1 and CDR2 (germline): SGHRS, YFSETQ. Trimming removed 7 bases from V and 4 bases from J, with 17 bases in between. CDR3 amino acids: CASCVDRMSTEAFF. CDR3 DNA: TGCGCCAGCTGTGTCGACAGAATGAGCACTGAAGCTTTCTTT. The variable domain in full, with the rest retrieved from reference TRBV5-1 and TRBJ1-1, is KAGVTQTPRYLIKTRGQQVTLSCSPISGHRSVSWYQQTPGQGLQFLFEYFSETQRNKGNFPGRFSGRQFSNSRSEMNVSTLELGDSALYLCASCVDRMSTEAFFGQGTRLTVV.

This clonotype was detected a few times. The CDR3 DNA reads TGTGCCAGCAGTCTACTGGGAGAATATAGCAATCAGCCCCAGCATTTT. It translates to CASSLLGEYSNQPQHF. The chain joins TRBV6-6 to TRBJ1-5, with D unresolved. Germline V gene lookup returns CDR1 MNHNY and CDR2 SVGAGI (reference sequence). Trimming took off 5 bases at V and 0 bases at J, with 14 bases between the two ends. The CDR3 runs to 16 residues.

There are many counts of this clonotype. V is TRBV11-1 and J is TRBJ2-5, with unresolved D. The CDR3 covers 11 residues. Germline values: CDR1 SGHAT, CDR2 FQDESV (reference sequence). V dropped 5 bases and J dropped 5 bases, with 6 bases sitting between them. The CDR3 sequence: CASSTRETQYF. DNA of the CDR3: TGTGCCAGCAGCACCCGGGAGACCCAGTACTTC.

The table lists this clonotype with a few counts. V gene TRBV6-6 combines with J gene TRBJ1-5, with D perhaps TRBD1 (5 bases). The CDR3 sequence is 15 residues long. V was cut by 5 bases and J by 2 bases, with 13 bases left in between. The V gene's germline CDR1 is MNHNY and CDR2 SVGAGI (reference sequence). CDR3 in DNA: TGTGCCAGCAGTCAGGGACTAGTTGGCAATCAGCCCCAGCATTTT. Residues: CASSQGLVGNQPQHF.

The sample holds many counts of this clonotype. The gene calls are TRBV10-3 and TRBJ2-1; tentative D call: TRBD1 (6 bases). The germline V gene encodes CDR1 ENHRY and CDR2 SYGVKD. This CDR3 has 11 residues. The ends were cut back, 9 bases at V and 7 bases at J, with 10 bases in the middle. In DNA, the CDR3 is TGTGCCATTCGAGGGGGAAATGAGCAGTTCTTC. The encoded protein is CAIRGGNEQFF.

V is TRBV12-3 or TRBV12-4 and J is TRBJ2-1, with D perhaps TRBD1 or TRBD2 (5 bases each). V lost 10 bases, J lost 7 bases, and 14 bases lay in between. This CDR3 spans 12 amino acids. In DNA form, the CDR3 reads TGTGCCACCTGGACGGGGACGAATGAGCAGTTCTTC. Its translation: CATWTGTNEQFF.

V is TRBV4-1 and J is TRBJ1-3, with D unclear. V was pared by 2 bases and J by 2 bases, with 10 bases between. This CDR3 spans 15 amino acids. Germline V CDR1 and CDR2: MGHRA, YSYEKL. The CDR3 DNA follows: TGCGCCAGCAGCCAAATCGATCTAACTGGAAACACCATATATTTT. Its protein product is CASSQIDLTGNTIYF.

The chain recombines TRBV5-1 with TRBJ2-5; 9 positions match TRBD1. From germline, CDR1 is SGHRS and CDR2 YFSETQ. This CDR3 is 15 amino acids long. The V gene end was trimmed by 6 bases and the J gene end by 2 bases; junction bases not matched to a gene: 8. The CDR3 sequence: CASTNRGQGQETQYF. Written as DNA, the CDR3 is TGCGCCAGCACCAACAGGGGGCAGGGGCAAGAGACCCAGTACTTC.

This clonotype was seen repeatedly, ten times or more. This sequence joins TRBV5-1 and TRBJ2-5, with D perhaps given as TRBD1 or TRBD2 (5 bases each). Trimming stripped 4 bases from V and 5 bases from J, with 15 bases between. Germline V gene data show CDR1 as SGHRS and CDR2 as YFSETQ. The CDR3 runs 14 residues. DNA for the CDR3: TGCGCCAGCAGCGGTCTCGGGGCGAGCGAGACCCAGTACTTC. Translated: CASSGLGASETQYF.

The J gene is TRBJ1-3, the V gene TRBV6-5; possibly TRBD1 for D (5 bases). This CDR3 comprises 16 residues. The V gene lost 0 bases and the J gene lost 3 bases, with 12 bases spanning the gap. Germline CDR1 reads MNHEY; CDR2 reads SVGAGI. The CDR3 bases are TGTGCCAGCAGTTACTCTGCGGGGCTGGATGGAAACACCATATATTTT. Amino acid sequence: CASSYSAGLDGNTIYF.

Only a few counts were recorded for this clonotype. The chain couples TRBV12-3 or TRBV12-4 to TRBJ2-3; 7 bases are a match to TRBD2. Unmatched junction bases numbered 9, after V lost 6 bases and J lost 3 bases. The CDR3 is 15 amino acids. CDR3 residues: CASSISGLGTDTQYF. The DNA for the CDR3 is TGTGCCAGCAGCATTAGCGGGTTGGGGACAGATACGCAGTATTTT.

This clonotype came up many times. The V and J genes are TRBV6-5 and TRBJ2-1; no definite D call. Per germline, CDR1 MNHEY and CDR2 SVGAGI. V lost 3 bases and J 4 bases, leaving 10 bases between the germline ends. This CDR3 is built from 14 residues. As DNA, the CDR3 is TGTGCCAGCAGTTATTCCACAGCATACAATGAGCAGTTCTTC. This sequence encodes CASSYSTAYNEQFF.

This clonotype was observed at least ten times. The chain links TRBV5-8 to TRBJ2-1; 11 nucleotides line up with TRBD1. V dropped 2 bases and J dropped 10; count of bases not matched to a gene: 8. This CDR3 is 15 amino acids long. Germline CDR1 SGHTS, CDR2 YDEGEE. CDR3 region: CASSLGQGALREQFF. The CDR3 nucleotides are TGTGCCAGCAGCTTAGGACAGGGGGCCTTACGAGAGCAGTTCTTC.

This clonotype was found a few times. The V gene is TRBV9, the J gene TRBJ2-7; D remains ambiguous. V was cut by 3 bases and J by 2 bases, with 15 bases left in between. The germline V gene has CDR1 SGDLS and CDR2 YYNGEE. The CDR3 runs to 15 residues. This CDR3 reads CASSEHILPPYEQYF. CDR3 DNA: TGTGCCAGCAGCGAACACATCCTCCCCCCCTACGAGCAGTACTTC.